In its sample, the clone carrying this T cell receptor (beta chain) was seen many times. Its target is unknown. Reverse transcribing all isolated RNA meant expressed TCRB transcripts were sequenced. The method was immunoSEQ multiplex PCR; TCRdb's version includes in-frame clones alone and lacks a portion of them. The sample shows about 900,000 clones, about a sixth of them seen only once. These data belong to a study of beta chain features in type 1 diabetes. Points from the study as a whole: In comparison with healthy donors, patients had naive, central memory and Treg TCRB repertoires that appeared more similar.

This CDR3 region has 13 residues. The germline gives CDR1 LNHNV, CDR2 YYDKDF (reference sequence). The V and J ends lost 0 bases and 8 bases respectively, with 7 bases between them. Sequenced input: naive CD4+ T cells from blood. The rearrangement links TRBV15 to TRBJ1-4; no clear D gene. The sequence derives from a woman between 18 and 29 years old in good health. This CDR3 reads CATSRERREKLFF. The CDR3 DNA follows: TGTGCCACCAGCAGAGAACGGCGGGAAAAACTGTTTTTT. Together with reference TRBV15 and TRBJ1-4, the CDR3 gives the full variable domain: DAMVIQNPRYQVTQFGKPVTLSCSQTLNHNVMYWYQQKSSQAPKLLFHYYDKDFNNEADTPDNFQSRRPNTSFCFLDIRSPGLGDTAMYLCATSRERREKLFFGSGTQLSVL.